Below, 28 T cell receptor beta chains from the same sample are listed, as sequenced in a study of blood T cell repertoires in COVID-19. Some clones are missing from TCRdb's copy, which holds only in-frame ones; the method was immunoSEQ multiplex PCR. The sample lists over 250,000 clones; nearly 90% were seen once. The sequenced sample consisted of peripheral blood. These receptors were obtained from a woman in her twenties or thirties with acute or convalescent COVID-19.

This rearrangement joins TRBV7-9 to TRBJ2-1, with D possibly matching TRBD1 (5 bases). Germline V gene data show CDR1 as SEHNR and CDR2 as FQNEAQ (reference sequence). The CDR3 consists of 15 residues. Deletions cut 3 bases from V and 10 bases from J, with 19 bases between. In DNA, the CDR3 is TGTGCCAGCAGCTTTTCTGAGACGGCAAAGGGGGAGCAGTTCTTC. Its translation is CASSFSETAKGEQFF.

The chain joins TRBV5-6 to TRBJ2-7; 8 positions agree with TRBD1. The germline gives CDR1 SGHDT, CDR2 YYEEEE. The V gene end was trimmed by 5 bases and the J gene end by 2 bases; junction bases not matched to a gene: 12. The CDR3 contains 16 residues. This chain's CDR3 is CASSLPIRQGTYEQYF. DNA for the CDR3: TGTGCCAGCAGTCTTCCCATCCGACAGGGGACCTACGAGCAGTACTTC.

As concerns this clone: In the same sample, other DNA sequences code for this CDR3. DNA of the CDR3: TGTGCCAGTAGTATACCGGGACAGTACTACGAGCAGTACTTC. Translating it yields CASSIPGQYYEQYF. The rearrangement uses TRBV19 and TRBJ2-7; 7 bases map to TRBD1. This CDR3 contains 14 residues. CDR1 and CDR2 (germline): LNHDA, SQIVND (reference sequence). The V segment lost 2 bases and the J segment 3 bases; nucleotides outside the gene matches: 4. The whole variable domain, remainder taken from reference TRBV19 and TRBJ2-7, is DGGITQSPKYLFRKEGQNVTLSCEQNLNHDAMYWYRQDPGQGLRLIYYSQIVNDFQKGDIAEGYSVSREKKESFPLTVTSAQKNPTAFYLCASSIPGQYYEQYFGPGTRLTVT.

The sample holds a few counts of this clone. J is TRBJ2-3 and V is TRBV6-1; 10 bases are shared with TRBD1. CDR1 and CDR2 (germline): MNHNS, SASEGT. Germline trimming cut 2 bases from V and 4 bases from J; bases unmatched to any gene: 9. The CDR3 runs 17 residues. The CDR3 here is CASSELGQGMRADTQYF. CDR3 in DNA: TGTGCCAGCAGTGAATTGGGACAGGGGATGAGAGCAGATACGCAGTATTTT.

The chain joins TRBV13 to TRBJ2-5, with 7 nucleotides matching TRBD2. Per germline, CDR1 PRHDT and CDR2 FYEKMQ (reference sequence). The CDR3 is 12 amino acids. With V trimmed by 11 bases and J by 3 bases, 6 bases remained unmatched. In nucleotides, the CDR3 is TGTGCCTCTGGTCGGGGGGAAGAGACCCAGTACTTC. Its translation: CASGRGEETQYF. The variable domain in full, with the rest retrieved from reference TRBV13 and TRBJ2-5, is AAGVIQSPRHLIKEKRETATLKCYPIPRHDTVYWYQQGPGQDPQFLISFYEKMQSDKGSIPDRFSAQQFSDYHSELNMSSLELGDSALYFCASGRGEETQYFGPGTRLLVL.

This clone occurred once. The chain employs TRBV9 and TRBJ2-3; the D gene is possibly TRBD1 (6 bases). Per germline, CDR1 SGDLS and CDR2 YYNGEE. Trimming removed 3 bases from V and 0 bases from J, with 11 bases in between. The CDR3 length is 15 residues. The CDR3: CASSAQTGSTDTQYF. The CDR3, as DNA: TGTGCCAGCAGCGCCCAGACAGGAAGCACAGATACGCAGTATTTT.

The chain joins TRBV13 to TRBJ1-1; 10 bases match TRBD1. The CDR3 is 14 amino acids. V lost 3 bases and J lost 5; bases outside the gene matches: 3. Per germline, CDR1 PRHDT and CDR2 FYEKMQ (reference sequence). CDR3 residues: CASSLGTGVTEAFF. Here the CDR3 DNA reads TGTGCCAGCAGCTTGGGGACAGGGGTTACTGAAGCTTTCTTT.

The chain joins TRBV6-1 to TRBJ2-3, with D possibly being TRBD2 (6 bases). The V gene lost 2 bases and the J gene lost 0 bases, with 9 bases spanning the gap. Germline V gives CDR1 MNHNS, CDR2 SASEGT. The CDR3 extends over 15 amino acids. The CDR3 reads CASSEMGTSTDTQYF. CDR3 in DNA: TGTGCCAGCAGTGAAATGGGGACTAGCACAGATACGCAGTATTTT.

A single count supports this clone. The CDR3 here is CASSEFGRAKDEQFF. The DNA of the CDR3 is TGCGCCAGCAGTGAGTTCGGGAGGGCCAAGGATGAGCAGTTCTTC. This rearrangement joins TRBV10-1 to TRBJ2-1; TRBD2 matches at 8 bases. CDR1 and CDR2 (germline): WNHNN, SYGVQD (reference sequence). The V gene end was trimmed by 1 base and the J gene end by 8 bases; junction bases not matched to a gene: 7. This CDR3 spans 15 amino acids.

This clone was observed once. The chain is built from TRBV6-5 and TRBJ1-6, with TRBD1 matching 9 bases. The V gene's germline CDR1 is MNHEY and CDR2 SVGAGI. This CDR3 has 15 amino acids. The V and J ends lost 1 base and 7 bases, in that order; junction bases with no gene match: 2. CDR3 in amino acids: CASSYLQGANSPLHF. Here the CDR3 DNA reads TGTGCCAGCAGTTACTTACAGGGGGCGAATTCACCCCTCCACTTT.

This chain links TRBV18 with TRBJ2-3; D may be TRBD1 (5 bases). Germline-derived CDR1 and CDR2 are KGHSH and LQKENI. The CDR3 has 16 amino acids. The V end lost 2 bases, the J end lost 0 bases, and 12 bases lay between the germline ends. CDR3 residues: CASSPDSRASTDTQYF. Written as DNA, the CDR3 is TGTGCCAGCTCACCAGACAGCCGTGCTAGCACAGATACGCAGTATTTT. The variable domain in full, with the rest retrieved from reference TRBV18 and TRBJ2-3, is NAGVMQNPRHLVRRRGQEARLRCSPMKGHSHVYWYRQLPEEGLKFMVYLQKENIIDESGMPKERFSAEFPKEGPSILRIQQVVRGDSAAYFCASSPDSRASTDTQYFGPGTRLTVL.

This chain connects TRBV18 to TRBJ2-2, with 10 positions matching TRBD1. The CDR3 is 14 amino acids. CDR1 is KGHSH, CDR2 LQKENI, per germline. Germline trimming cut 8 bases from V and 5 bases from J; bases unmatched to any gene: 5. This CDR3 is CASRTGGSTGELFF. CDR3 DNA: TGTGCCAGCCGGACAGGGGGTTCAACCGGGGAGCTGTTTTTT.

The chain employs TRBV13 and TRBJ2-7, with 10 bases lining up with TRBD2. The CDR3 is 15 residues long. Germline CDR1 PRHDT, CDR2 FYEKMQ (reference sequence). V was clipped by 1 base and J by 6 bases; unmatched bases: 6. The CDR3 spells CASSLVLAGAGEQYF. The CDR3 region has the DNA TGTGCCAGCAGCTTAGTGCTAGCGGGAGCTGGCGAGCAGTACTTC.

This chain uses TRBV12-3 or TRBV12-4 with TRBJ2-1, with D possibly matching TRBD2 (6 bases). The V end lost 5 bases, the J end lost 12 bases, and 17 bases lay between the germline ends. This CDR3 spans 13 amino acids. In DNA form, the CDR3 reads TGTGCCAGCAGTGATCCGGACTACAACCCGCAGTTCTTC. Translating gives CASSDPDYNPQFF.

This clone was found once. The rearrangement joins TRBV27 to TRBJ1-2; possibly TRBD1 for D (5 bases). This CDR3 region has 15 residues. The V gene lost 4 bases and the J gene lost 8 bases, with 20 bases spanning the gap. The germline V gene encodes CDR1 MNHEY and CDR2 SMNVEV (reference sequence). The CDR3 here is CASSYLPSTRGGYTF. In DNA, the CDR3 is TGTGCCAGCAGTTATTTGCCCTCGACGCGGGGGGGCTACACCTTC.

The V call is TRBV6-5, the J call TRBJ2-7, with TRBD1 matching over 8 bases. The CDR3 totals 15 residues. Germline CDR1 and CDR2: MNHEY and SVGAGI. Trimming took 2 bases from V and 4 from J; bases not matched to a gene: 7. This chain's CDR3 is CASSYSQGALYEQYF. The DNA of the CDR3 is TGTGCCAGCAGTTACAGTCAGGGGGCATTATACGAGCAGTACTTC.

V gene TRBV14 combines with J gene TRBJ1-2, with D perhaps matching TRBD1 (6 bases). Germline V gene lookup returns CDR1 SGHDN and CDR2 FVKESK. V was cut by 4 bases and J by 1 base, with 10 bases left in between. This CDR3 is 14 amino acids long. CDR3 sequence (DNA): TGTGCCAGCAGCCGACACAGGGATAACTATGGCTACACCTTC. Protein sequence: CASSRHRDNYGYTF.

This chain joins TRBV29-1 and TRBJ1-4, with TRBD1 matching over 10 bases. The V gene's germline CDR1 is SQVTM and CDR2 ANQGSEA. V lost 7 bases, J lost 8 bases, and 4 bases stayed unmatched. The length of the CDR3 is 12 residues. The CDR3 spells CSAGDRGEKLFF. The CDR3 DNA follows: TGCAGCGCGGGGGACAGGGGAGAAAAACTGTTTTTT.

This chain joins TRBV25-1 and TRBJ2-3; D gene ambiguous. Germline-derived CDR1 and CDR2 are MGHDK and SYGVNS. CDR3 length equals 12 residues. V lost 4 bases and J 3 bases, leaving 5 bases between the germline ends. The CDR3 DNA is TGTGCCAGCAGTGCTAAGACAGATACGCAGTATTTT. Protein product: CASSAKTDTQYF.

This sequence joins TRBV19 and TRBJ1-5, with D possibly matching TRBD1 (6 bases). The V end was cut by 1 base, the J end by 4 bases, with 8 bases between. CDR3 length: 14 amino acids. Germline values: CDR1 LNHDA, CDR2 SQIVND (reference sequence). DNA for the CDR3: TGTGCCAGTAGTATAGTACAGGGAAATCAGCCCCAGCATTTT. This codes for CASSIVQGNQPQHF.

The J gene is TRBJ2-1, the V gene TRBV4-1; the match to TRBD2 covers 9 bases. Losses at the gene ends were 3 bases for V and 3 bases for J; bases not matched to a gene: 3. The CDR3 consists of 15 residues. Germline V gene sequence: CDR1 MGHRA, CDR2 YSYEKL. In DNA form, the CDR3 reads TGCGCCAGCAGCCAGCGGGAGGGCCTCTACAATGAGCAGTTCTTC. Protein: CASSQREGLYNEQFF.

V usage is TRBV5-5 and J usage is TRBJ2-5; TRBD1 matches at 9 bases. Germline CDR1 reads SGHKS; CDR2 reads YYEKEE (reference sequence). The CDR3 runs 15 residues. The V gene end was trimmed by 5 bases and the J gene end by 1 base; junction bases not matched to a gene: 6. The DNA of the CDR3 is TGTGCCAGCAGACGGACAGGGGATCCCCAAGAGACCCAGTACTTC. It codes for CASRRTGDPQETQYF.

The genes are TRBV7-9 and TRBJ2-3; 8 bases fit TRBD1. After removal of 4 bases from V and 4 bases from J, the junction contained 13 bases not matched to a gene. Germline V CDR1 and CDR2: SEHNR, FQNEAQ (reference sequence). The CDR3 spans 17 residues. The CDR3 nucleotides read TGTGCCAGCAGCTACGCTTTAGGCCAGGGGGCGTCAGATACGCAGTATTTT. Amino acid sequence: CASSYALGQGASDTQYF.

This rearrangement joins TRBV7-2 to TRBJ1-6; no clear D gene. Looked up from germline, CDR1 is SGHTA and CDR2 is FQGNSA. Trimming pared 1 base from V and 6 bases from J, leaving 13 bases between. The CDR3 length is 16 residues. CDR3 bases: TGTGCCAGCAGCTTAGGCACGGGGATGGTTAATTCACCCCTCCACTTT. Translated, it gives CASSLGTGMVNSPLHF.

The rearrangement uses TRBV2 and TRBJ1-3; the D gene is possibly TRBD1 (5 bases). The CDR3 has 16 amino acids. V shed 7 bases and J shed 0 bases, with 16 bases lying between them. Germline values: CDR1 SNHLY, CDR2 FYNNEI. The CDR3 region is CASIYRGGISGNTIYF. For the CDR3, the DNA is TGTGCCAGCATCTACCGCGGGGGAATCTCTGGAAACACCATATATTTT.

The chain uses TRBV28 and TRBJ1-5, with D perhaps matching TRBD1 (6 bases). The germline V and J ends were trimmed by 5 bases and 6 bases, with 11 bases remaining between them. The CDR3 totals 13 residues. The germline V gene has CDR1 MDHEN and CDR2 SYDVKM. CDR3 protein: CASSKQGFQPQHF. As DNA, the CDR3 is TGTGCCAGCAGTAAACAGGGTTTTCAGCCCCAGCATTTT.

The genes are TRBV19 and TRBJ1-4; weak D call: TRBD1 (5 bases). The CDR3 has 15 residues. Germline CDR1 and CDR2: LNHDA and SQIVND (reference sequence). V was shortened by 3 bases and J by 0 bases, with 8 bases between the two germline ends. The CDR3 here is CASSIQGTTNEKLFF. The CDR3 nucleotides are TGTGCCAGTAGTATCCAGGGAACAACTAATGAAAAACTGTTTTTT. Looking up the rest from reference TRBV19 and TRBJ1-4 gives the full variable domain: DGGITQSPKYLFRKEGQNVTLSCEQNLNHDAMYWYRQDPGQGLRLIYYSQIVNDFQKGDIAEGYSVSREKKESFPLTVTSAQKNPTAFYLCASSIQGTTNEKLFFGSGTQLSVL.

The chain combines TRBV11-3 with TRBJ2-1; 7 nucleotides align to TRBD2. In germline, CDR1 is SGHNT, CDR2 YENEEA. V dropped 11 bases and J dropped 4; count of bases not matched to a gene: 14. This CDR3 is built from 15 residues. This CDR3 is CAGSERGGGYNEQFF. The CDR3 nucleotides are TGTGCCGGGTCGGAGCGCGGGGGAGGGTACAATGAGCAGTTCTTC.